This T cell receptor beta chain was sequenced in a study of cytomegalovirus exposure and HLA in healthy donors. Remarks on this clone: Its antigen is currently unknown.

The PCR ran on 60 Vbeta and 13 Jbeta primers. The table came from immunoSEQ multiplex PCR; TCRdb's copy has only in-frame clones and leaves some out. The table lists about 200,000 clones. The CDR3 loop spans 15 amino acids. Germline CDR1 is SGHKS and CDR2 is YYEKEE (reference sequence). The V and J ends lost 1 base and 7 bases respectively, with 12 bases between them. Study-wide findings and caveats: Analysis performed later showed TCR beta chains linked to HLA being more clonally expanded than equally common others. HLA restriction was apparent for most CMV-associated TCR beta chains in a later analysis. The study carried out a later analysis of TCR beta sequences. It associated approximately 17,000 of them with specific HLA alleles at a false discovery rate of 0.05. Later genetic work tied a missense DCLRE1C variant to beta-chain V and J trimming.

The clonotype comes from a boy aged 10-17 years in good health and CMV-seronegative. The source material was PBMCs. V and J are TRBV5-5 and TRBJ1-6; possible D gene TRBD1, 5 bases. DNA of the CDR3: TGTGCCAGCAGCTTGCTACCAGGGCCAAATTCACCCCTCCACTTT. It yields the protein CASSLLPGPNSPLHF.